Shown below are 32 T cell receptor beta chains from a single sample sequenced in a study of cytomegalovirus exposure and HLA in healthy donors. Assay: immunoSEQ multiplex PCR; the TCRdb copy retains only in-frame clones and omits some. This sample has 150,000 or so clones; around 83% occur once, and the top ten carry 2.1%. The sample consisted of PBMCs. Source of these receptors: a human donor in good health.

The gene calls are TRBV15 and TRBJ1-3; D is unclear. V lost 0 bases, J lost 3 bases, and 9 bases lay in between. Germline CDR1 and CDR2: LNHNV and YYDKDF (reference sequence). The CDR3 covers 15 residues. The CDR3 loop is CATSRDRGGGNTIYF. The CDR3 DNA reads TGTGCCACCAGCAGAGATCGAGGCGGTGGAAACACCATATATTTT.

The genes are TRBV6-5 and TRBJ1-6; TRBD1 is a possible D gene (6 bases). The CDR3 sequence is 15 residues long. In germline, CDR1 is MNHEY, CDR2 SVGAGI. Deletions cut 6 bases from V and 7 bases from J, with 16 bases between. The CDR3 DNA reads TGTGCCAGCAGCCCCCCCCCAGGGGAAAATTCACCCCTCCACTTT. This encodes CASSPPPGENSPLHF.

The count of this clone is one. The chain recombines TRBV6-5 with TRBJ2-1; tentatively, D is TRBD2 (7 bases). V was clipped by 2 bases and J by 8 bases, with 16 bases between them. Germline assignment: CDR1 MNHEY and CDR2 SVGAGI. The CDR3 sequence is 15 residues long. Here the CDR3 DNA reads TGTGCCAGCAGTTACGGGGGCGGGGGAGGCGATGAGCAGTTCTTC. Translated: CASSYGGGGGDEQFF.

The CDR3 loop is CASSEWGPNEQFF. CDR3 DNA: TGTGCCAGCAGTGAGTGGGGGCCGAATGAGCAGTTCTTC. The V and J genes are TRBV6-5 and TRBJ2-1, with a possible D match to TRBD1 (6 bases). Germline CDR1 is MNHEY and CDR2 is SVGAGI. The CDR3 loop spans 13 amino acids. Trimming took 5 bases from V and 7 from J, leaving 12 bases between them.

V is TRBV5-4 and J is TRBJ1-1, with 11 bases fitting TRBD1. Germline V gene data show CDR1 as SGHNT and CDR2 as YYREEE (reference sequence). The V segment lost 4 bases and the J segment 0 bases; nucleotides outside the gene matches: 5. The length of the CDR3 is 16 residues. CDR3 DNA sequence: TGTGCCAGCAGCGAACGGGACAGGGGGTTGAACACTGAAGCTTTCTTT. Protein sequence: CASSERDRGLNTEAFF.

The chain has TRBV6-4 and TRBJ2-1, with D tentatively TRBD2 (5 bases). Germline values: CDR1 MRHNA, CDR2 SNTAGT. V was clipped by 0 bases and J by 6 bases, with 15 bases between them. CDR3 length equals 16 residues. CDR3 amino acids: CASSDSPDSPLNEQFF. CDR3 DNA: TGTGCCAGCAGTGACTCTCCGGACTCACCCCTCAATGAGCAGTTCTTC.

Comment on this clone: A junction end diverges from the germline sequence, so it may reflect a read error. The genes are TRBV4-3 and TRBJ2-1; D possibly corresponds to TRBD2 (6 bases). This CDR3 is 13 amino acids long. Germline CDR1 and CDR2: LGHNA and YSLEER. CDR3 sequence reads: CARAGGSAYGQLF. The CDR3 coding sequence is TGCGCCAGAGCAGGAGGGTCAGCCTATGGCCAGCTCTTC.

This clone was counted a few times. CDR3: CAISPLGQYYGYTF. The CDR3 nucleotides read TGTGCCATCAGCCCCTTGGGACAGTACTATGGCTACACCTTC. The chain recombines TRBV10-3 with TRBJ1-2; 7 bases agree with TRBD1. The CDR3 extends over 14 amino acids. Per germline, CDR1 ENHRY and CDR2 SYGVKD. The V gene end was trimmed by 6 bases and the J gene end by 3 bases; junction bases not matched to a gene: 7.

The chain recombines TRBV6-5 with TRBJ2-1; TRBD2 matches at 12 bases. The CDR3 spans 16 residues. The V gene end was trimmed by 4 bases and the J gene end by 10 bases; junction bases not matched to a gene: 11. CDR1 is MNHEY, CDR2 SVGAGI, per germline. The CDR3 DNA is TGTGCCAGCAGTTTGCGGCTAGCGGGAGGGCCGGGGGAGCAGTTCTTC. Its translation is CASSLRLAGGPGEQFF.

The gene calls are TRBV28 and TRBJ2-7, with TRBD1 as a possible D gene (6 bases). V was cut by 6 bases and J by 7 bases, with 28 bases left in between. Germline V gene data show CDR1 as MDHEN and CDR2 as SYDVKM. The CDR3 is 17 residues long. Here the CDR3 reads CASRTPRGMRVTGEQYF. The CDR3 nucleotides are TGTGCCAGCAGGACACCCAGGGGTATGCGGGTAACGGGGGAGCAGTACTTC.

This clone was recorded a few times. The chain combines TRBV10-3 with TRBJ1-1; D is perhaps TRBD1 (5 bases). The V end lost 6 bases, the J end lost 1 base, and 6 bases lay between the germline ends. From germline, CDR1 is ENHRY and CDR2 SYGVKD. The CDR3 sequence is 12 residues long. CDR3 region: CAISRENTEAFF. The DNA for the CDR3 is TGTGCCATCAGCAGGGAGAACACTGAAGCTTTCTTT.

This clone was observed a single time. The chain links TRBV28 to TRBJ2-5; 12 bases agree with TRBD2. Germline V CDR1 and CDR2: MDHEN, SYDVKM. The CDR3 totals 16 residues. The V and J ends lost 6 bases and 1 base, in that order; junction bases with no gene match: 6. CDR3 amino acids: CASSPASGGAQETQYF. The CDR3 DNA reads TGTGCCAGCAGCCCCGCTAGCGGGGGGGCCCAAGAGACCCAGTACTTC. Combining the CDR3 with reference TRBV28 and TRBJ2-5 gives the whole variable domain DVKVTQSSRYLVKRTGEKVFLECVQDMDHENMFWYRQDPGLGLRLIYFSYDVKMKEKGDIPEGYSVSREKKERFSLILESASTNQTSMYLCASSPASGGAQETQYFGPGTRLLVL.

The chain employs TRBV6-5 and TRBJ1-1; possibly TRBD1 for D (5 bases). With 5 bases removed from V and 5 bases from J, the gap between germline ends came to 9 bases. Germline V gene lookup returns CDR1 MNHEY and CDR2 SVGAGI. CDR3 length: 12 residues. CDR3 residues: CASSHGGTEAFF. The CDR3 DNA reads TGTGCCAGCAGTCACGGGGGAACTGAAGCTTTCTTT.

This clone turned up a few times. The V call is TRBV9, the J call TRBJ1-6; D not resolved. Trimming pared 1 base from V and 3 bases from J, leaving 8 bases between. CDR3 length: 15 residues. Germline V gene sequence: CDR1 SGDLS, CDR2 YYNGEE. For the CDR3, the DNA is TGTGCCAGCAGCGTAAGCGGTTTCTATAATTCACCCCTCCACTTT. Its protein is CASSVSGFYNSPLHF. Supplemented by reference TRBV9 and TRBJ1-6, the full variable domain reads DSGVTQTPKHLITATGQRVTLRCSPRSGDLSVYWYQQSLDQGLQFLIQYYNGEERAKGNILERFSAQQFPDLHSELNLSSLELGDSALYFCASSVSGFYNSPLHFGNGTRLTVT.

The chain recombines TRBV7-2 with TRBJ1-1; 10 bases agree with TRBD1. V lost 8 bases to trimming and J lost 4 bases; unmatched junction nucleotides: 10. The germline CDR1 and CDR2 sequences are SGHTA and FQGNSA. This CDR3 contains 15 residues. The chain's CDR3 is CASSVSGQGGTEAFF. The CDR3 coding sequence is TGTGCCAGCTCAGTAAGCGGACAGGGGGGCACTGAAGCTTTCTTT.

This clone came up a few times. The sample holds other DNA sequences that translate to the same CDR3. The CDR3: CSVRTADQPQHF. In DNA, the CDR3 is TGCAGCGTCCGGACAGCCGATCAGCCCCAGCATTTT. The rearrangement links TRBV29-1 to TRBJ1-5, with D perhaps TRBD1 (6 bases). The CDR3 runs to 12 residues. The V and J ends lost 6 bases and 5 bases respectively, with 11 bases between them. CDR1 is SQVTM and CDR2 is ANQGSEA in the germline V gene.

The rearrangement links TRBV6-1 to TRBJ1-5, with 12 bases identical to TRBD1. Germline trimming cut 3 bases from V and 5 bases from J; bases unmatched to any gene: 14. This CDR3 contains 19 residues. CDR1 is MNHNS, CDR2 SASEGT, per germline. The DNA of the CDR3 is TGTGCCAGCAGTGAGTATGGGACAGGGGGCCGTTTTGGCCATCAGCCCCAGCATTTT. Protein product: CASSEYGTGGRFGHQPQHF.

This chain links TRBV6-5 with TRBJ1-2, with D uncertain. Germline V gives CDR1 MNHEY, CDR2 SVGAGI. The CDR3 has 15 amino acids. Trimming took 6 bases from V and 5 from J, leaving 19 bases between them. The CDR3 sequence is CASRNRAGRRYGYTF. The CDR3 nucleotides read TGTGCCAGCAGGAACCGAGCGGGCCGGCGGTATGGCTACACCTTC.

In its sample, this clone was seen a few times. The chain employs TRBV5-6 and TRBJ2-7, with 8 bases lining up with TRBD1. The CDR3 totals 13 residues. Germline trimming cut 3 bases from V and 2 bases from J; bases unmatched to any gene: 1. The germline gives CDR1 SGHDT, CDR2 YYEEEE. CDR3 coding DNA: TGTGCCAGCAGCTGGACAGGGACCTACGAGCAGTACTTC. It translates to CASSWTGTYEQYF.

The V call is TRBV14, the J call TRBJ2-7, with 12 bases identical to TRBD2. Per germline, CDR1 SGHDN and CDR2 FVKESK. V shed 5 bases, J shed 2 bases, and the junction held 4 bases outside the gene matches. The CDR3 contains 15 residues. The CDR3 bases are TGTGCCAGCAGCTTCGGACTAGCGGGAACCTACGAGCAGTACTTC. Protein sequence: CASSFGLAGTYEQYF.

The chain joins TRBV9 to TRBJ2-5; TRBD2 matches 10 bases. Losses at the gene ends were 4 bases for V and 2 bases for J; bases not matched to a gene: 5. CDR3 length: 15 amino acids. The germline V gene has CDR1 SGDLS and CDR2 YYNGEE. The CDR3: CASSLGLAEQETQYF. CDR3 nucleotides: TGTGCCAGCAGCCTCGGACTAGCGGAACAAGAGACCCAGTACTTC.

This chain links TRBV7-8 with TRBJ2-2; TRBD1 matches at 8 bases. Germline V lookup: CDR1 SGHVS, CDR2 FQNEAQ. Trimming took 5 bases from V and 4 from J; bases not matched to a gene: 18. This CDR3 contains 19 residues. The CDR3 sequence is CASSRTAGGYRGTTGELFF. The CDR3 DNA reads TGTGCCAGCAGCCGGACAGCCGGGGGATACAGGGGGACCACCGGGGAGCTGTTTTTT.

This chain joins TRBV4-1 and TRBJ1-2, with D tentatively TRBD1 (5 bases). The V and J ends lost 1 base and 4 bases respectively, with 10 bases between them. Germline V gives CDR1 MGHRA, CDR2 YSYEKL. The CDR3 sequence is 14 residues long. CDR3 in amino acids: CASSQAGQGYGYTF. The CDR3 DNA is TGCGCCAGCAGCCAAGCAGGGCAGGGCTATGGCTACACCTTC.

The V gene is TRBV7-8, the J gene TRBJ1-1; D possibly corresponds to TRBD1 (6 bases). This CDR3 region has 15 residues. The V gene's germline CDR1 is SGHVS and CDR2 FQNEAQ. Trimming took 1 base from V and 4 from J, leaving 13 bases between them. CDR3 in DNA: TGTGCCAGCAGCTTAGTTCGGGGGGCGGGCACTGAAGCTTTCTTT. Protein sequence: CASSLVRGAGTEAFF.

This clone was seen just once. V gene TRBV7-2 combines with J gene TRBJ2-3; D is possibly TRBD2 (6 bases). This CDR3 is built from 12 residues. The ends were cut back, 3 bases at V and 6 bases at J, with 7 bases in the middle. CDR1 is SGHTA, CDR2 FQGNSA, per germline. The CDR3 loop reads CASSFSGDTQYF. Written as DNA, the CDR3 is TGTGCCAGCAGCTTTAGCGGTGATACGCAGTATTTT.

The rearrangement links TRBV28 to TRBJ1-1, with D hard to call. The CDR3 has 15 amino acids. Looked up from germline, CDR1 is MDHEN and CDR2 is SYDVKM. V lost 5 bases to trimming and J lost 3 bases, with 16 bases between them. The CDR3 region has the DNA TGTGCCAGCAGTCATACTGACACCTTGTACACTGAAGCTTTCTTT. The encoded protein is CASSHTDTLYTEAFF.

The rearrangement links TRBV12-5 to TRBJ1-1; D is unclear. CDR3 size: 13 residues. Germline-derived CDR1 and CDR2 are LGHNT and FRNRAP. V lost 6 bases and J 7 bases, leaving 15 bases between the germline ends. CDR3 sequence: CASGLAIDYEAFF. The CDR3 DNA follows: TGTGCTAGTGGCCTTGCTATTGACTATGAAGCTTTCTTT. The full variable domain, rest sourced from reference TRBV12-5 and TRBJ1-1, is DARVTQTPRHKVTEMGQEVTMRCQPILGHNTVFWYRQTMMQGLELLAYFRNRAPLDDSGMPKDRFSAEMPDATLATLKIQPSEPRDSAVYFCASGLAIDYEAFFGQGTRLTVV.

This clone was seen only a few times. This chain uses TRBV19 with TRBJ2-7, with TRBD2 identical over 9 bases. V was clipped by 5 bases and J by 3 bases; unmatched bases: 8. The germline V gene encodes CDR1 LNHDA and CDR2 SQIVND (reference sequence). The CDR3 is 15 amino acids. Here the CDR3 reads CASSPAGTSNYEQYF. The CDR3 DNA reads as TGTGCCAGTAGTCCTGCGGGGACTAGCAACTACGAGCAGTACTTC.

V usage is TRBV11-2 and J usage is TRBJ2-1, with 9 bases identical to TRBD1. The CDR3 is made up of 15 amino acids. J was trimmed by 10 bases and V by 3 bases; bases with no gene match: 10. Per germline, CDR1 SGHAT and CDR2 FQNNGV. The CDR3 region is CASSLGTTGGMEQFF. CDR3 DNA sequence: TGTGCCAGCAGCTTGGGGACTACAGGGGGCATGGAGCAGTTCTTC.

CDR3 DNA sequence: TGTGCCAGCAGTCTGAGAGGGCCGAAGGAACGTCAGCCCCAGCATTTT. Translating it yields CASSLRGPKERQPQHF. V gene TRBV27 combines with J gene TRBJ1-5, with D unclear. Germline V CDR1 and CDR2: MNHEY, SMNVEV (reference sequence). With 5 bases removed from V and 6 bases from J, the gap between germline ends came to 20 bases. The CDR3 consists of 16 residues.

CDR3 bases: TGTGCCAGTAGTATTTGGCCGAATAGCAATCAGCCCCAGCATTTT. Residues: CASSIWPNSNQPQHF. This chain connects TRBV19 to TRBJ1-5; D unclear. CDR1 and CDR2 (germline): LNHDA, SQIVND (reference sequence). This CDR3 is built from 15 residues. Trimming removed 3 bases at V and 0 bases at J, with 9 bases between.

The chain uses TRBV5-6 and TRBJ2-7; tentative D call: TRBD2 (6 bases). Germline lookup yields CDR1 SGHDT and CDR2 YYEEEE. Trimming left V 5 bases short and J 1 base short, with 10 bases between. The CDR3 loop spans 13 amino acids. The CDR3 DNA reads as TGTGCCAGCAGATATCTAGCGTCCTACGAGCAGTACTTC. Protein sequence: CASRYLASYEQYF.